The 28 T cell receptor beta chains reported below all come from one sample, sequenced in a study of T-cell memory formation after mild COVID-19 (dated by TCRdb to about 2021). Library construction relied on 5' RACE. Reads for this sample came from an Illumina NovaSeq 6000. The raw public reads went through TCRdb reprocessing: fastp at Q25, MiXCR clone calling, in-frame beta chains kept. All rows with the same CDR3 protein become a single entry with the most common DNA and genes. In all, the sample holds under 450,000 distinct CDR3 sequences, and roughly 20% of those were seen once. In total, the top ten clones hold around 20% of the sample. Sequencing was carried out using PBMCs or a T cell subset sorted from them (not recorded which). These receptor sequences come from a young man who had mild COVID-19 (a few samples of this study predate the infection). The sample titles of this study are shuffled in the database, so cell type and time point are left out; the donor was told from shared clones.

The J gene is TRBJ2-1, the V gene TRBV6-5, with D maybe TRBD1 (5 bases). The CDR3 covers 13 residues. The germline CDR1 and CDR2 sequences are MNHEY and SVGAGI. Trimming stripped 6 bases from V and 7 bases from J, with 13 bases between. CDR3 residues: CASRTPGFNEQFF. In nucleotides, the CDR3 is TGTGCCAGCAGGACACCAGGGTTTAATGAGCAGTTCTTC.

The table lists this clonotype with a few counts. The V gene is TRBV7-6, the J gene TRBJ2-5; 9 bases are shared with TRBD1. Germline CDR1 is SGHVS and CDR2 is FNYEAQ. Trimming cost V 5 bases and J 1 base; bases outside gene matches: 14. CDR3 length: 18 amino acids. The CDR3 reads CASSQRIVTGGLQETQYF. The CDR3 DNA follows: TGTGCCAGCAGCCAAAGGATAGTGACAGGGGGACTCCAAGAGACCCAGTACTTC.

On this clonotype itself: A read error may account for a junction end that differs from germline. The chain joins TRBV4-1 to TRBJ1-6; no clear D. The V gene's germline CDR1 is MGHRA and CDR2 YSYEKL. The CDR3 contains 16 residues. CDR3 sequence (DNA): TGCGCCAGCAGCCAAGTCGGGAGCTCCTATAAGTCACCCATCCACTTT. Translating gives CASSQVGSSYKSPIHF.

This clonotype was counted only a few times. CDR3 sequence: CASGNRGPDTQYF. The CDR3, as DNA: TGTGCCAGCGGGAATCGGGGACCAGATACGCAGTATTTT. This chain links TRBV9 with TRBJ2-3; D possibly matches TRBD1 or TRBD2 (5 bases each). V was trimmed by 7 bases and J by 4 bases, leaving 13 bases between them. The germline gives CDR1 SGDLS, CDR2 YYNGEE. CDR3 length: 13 residues. Full variable domain (outside the CDR3, taken from reference TRBV9 and TRBJ2-3): DSGVTQTPKHLITATGQRVTLRCSPRSGDLSVYWYQQSLDQGLQFLIQYYNGEERAKGNILERFSAQQFPDLHSELNLSSLELGDSALYFCASGNRGPDTQYFGPGTRLTVL.

In this sample, this clonotype turned up many times. In DNA, the CDR3 is TGTGCCAGCAGCCCTAACTTCTATGGCTACACCTTC. Amino acids: CASSPNFYGYTF. This chain joins TRBV5-6 and TRBJ1-2; D remains ambiguous. The germline V gene encodes CDR1 SGHDT and CDR2 YYEEEE. The CDR3 has 12 amino acids. Deletions cut 4 bases from V and 4 bases from J, with 8 bases between.

The J gene is TRBJ2-1, the V gene TRBV5-1; D may correspond to TRBD1 or TRBD2 (5 bases each). Trimming removed 5 bases from V and 5 bases from J, with 14 bases in between. Germline V CDR1 and CDR2: SGHRS, YFSETQ. The CDR3 is 14 residues long. CDR3 coding DNA: TGCGCCAGCAGTTTAGGGACCACCCACAATGAGCAGTTCTTC. Its translation is CASSLGTTHNEQFF.

This rearrangement joins TRBV12-3 or TRBV12-4 to TRBJ2-3; 8 bases match TRBD2. With V trimmed by 6 bases and J by 7 bases, 15 bases remained unmatched. The CDR3 consists of 16 residues. CDR3 sequence: CASSFLGLGRRNTQYF. The CDR3 bases are TGTGCCAGCAGCTTCTTGGGACTAGGGCGTAGGAATACGCAGTATTTT.

This clonotype has just a few counts. The chain links TRBV10-3 to TRBJ2-5, with 7 nucleotides matching TRBD1. Trimming cost V 6 bases and J 4 bases; bases outside gene matches: 5. The CDR3 runs to 13 residues. Germline V CDR1 and CDR2: ENHRY, SYGVKD. CDR3 protein: CAIRRGRGETQYF. CDR3 nucleotide sequence: TGTGCCATCAGGAGGGGGCGTGGAGAGACCCAGTACTTC.

The chain recombines TRBV6-2 or TRBV6-3 with TRBJ1-1; no firm D call. The CDR3 has 16 residues. CDR1 and CDR2 from the germline V gene are MNHEY and SVGEGT. V lost 0 bases and J lost 5, with 16 bases in between. Written as DNA, the CDR3 is TGTGCCAGCAGTTACTCTTCAGTCCAGTTGGGTACTGAAGCTTTCTTT. It specifies CASSYSSVQLGTEAFF.

This clonotype was seen a handful of times. The chain couples TRBV5-1 to TRBJ1-1; no firm D call. The CDR3 has 15 amino acids. CDR1 SGHRS and CDR2 YFSETQ come from the germline V gene. Trimming stripped 4 bases from V and 10 bases from J, with 23 bases between. Here the CDR3 reads CASSAATGIPARAFF. DNA for the CDR3: TGCGCCAGCAGCGCGGCGACCGGCATCCCCGCCCGAGCTTTCTTT.

V and J are TRBV6-5 and TRBJ2-2; D is possibly TRBD2 (7 bases). V was pared by 7 bases and J by 4 bases, with 19 bases between. This CDR3 comprises 16 residues. Germline CDR1 reads MNHEY; CDR2 reads SVGAGI. This CDR3 is CASTLHRGASTGELFF. CDR3 nucleotides: TGTGCCAGCACCCTCCACCGGGGGGCGAGCACCGGGGAGCTGTTTTTT.

This clonotype was seen repeatedly, ten times or more. The genes are TRBV7-9 and TRBJ2-1, with 7 nucleotides matching TRBD2. The length of the CDR3 is 16 residues. J lost 0 bases, V lost 5 bases, and 7 bases had no gene match. Germline-derived CDR1 and CDR2 are SEHNR and FQNEAQ (reference sequence). CDR3 coding DNA: TGTGCCAGCAGCCCCTCAGCGGGGAGCTCCTACAATGAGCAGTTCTTC. As protein: CASSPSAGSSYNEQFF.

The J gene is TRBJ1-1, the V gene TRBV7-9; D gene unclear. Deletions cut 2 bases from V and 7 bases from J, with 8 bases between. There are 12 residues in the CDR3. Germline CDR1 SEHNR, CDR2 FQNEAQ (reference sequence). Here the CDR3 DNA reads TGTGCCAGCAGCTTACCGGCAGATGAAGCTTTCTTT. Encoded protein: CASSLPADEAFF.

The rearrangement joins TRBV5-5 to TRBJ2-2, with a weak D call TRBD1 (5 bases). CDR1 SGHKS and CDR2 YYEKEE come from the germline V gene (reference sequence). Trimming pared 4 bases from V and 4 bases from J, leaving 17 bases between. The CDR3 consists of 16 residues. CDR3 amino acids: CASSAYRLLGTGELFF. The CDR3 DNA follows: TGTGCCAGCAGCGCGTACAGGCTCCTGGGCACCGGGGAGCTGTTTTTT.

The chain couples TRBV12-3 or TRBV12-4 to TRBJ2-5; 12 bases are shared with TRBD1. The CDR3 loop spans 16 amino acids. The J segment lost 7 bases and the V segment lost 7 bases, leaving 13 bases of the junction unmatched. Here the CDR3 DNA reads TGTGCCAGCAAACACACCGGGACAGGGGGCGCCGGGACCCAGTACTTC. Translating it yields CASKHTGTGGAGTQYF.

The chain has TRBV6-4 and TRBJ2-3; TRBD2 matches at 8 bases. The V and J ends lost 10 bases and 1 base, in that order; junction bases with no gene match: 10. CDR3 length equals 15 residues. The V gene's germline CDR1 is MRHNA and CDR2 SNTAGT. CDR3 in amino acids: CATSSGAGGTDTQYF. The CDR3 nucleotides are TGTGCCACCTCCTCCGGAGCGGGGGGCACAGATACGCAGTATTTT.

This clonotype showed up just a few times. The gene calls are TRBV12-3 or TRBV12-4 and TRBJ2-3, with no clear D. CDR3 size: 12 residues. The V and J ends lost 8 bases and 2 bases respectively, with 8 bases between them. CDR3 in amino acids: CASDSATDTQYF. The CDR3 DNA sequence: TGTGCCAGCGATTCGGCCACAGATACGCAGTATTTT.

This clonotype was observed a handful of times. The chain employs TRBV2 and TRBJ1-5; a weak D match, TRBD1 (5 bases). Germline CDR1 reads SNHLY; CDR2 reads FYNNEI. Trimming took 3 bases from V and 2 from J, leaving 11 bases between them. This CDR3 is built from 15 residues. The DNA of the CDR3 is TGTGCCAGCAGTGATCCGTCCAGGGGCAATCAGCCCCAGCATTTT. As protein: CASSDPSRGNQPQHF.

The J gene is TRBJ2-5, the V gene TRBV4-3; 8 bases align to TRBD2. The germline CDR1 and CDR2 sequences are LGHNA and YSLEER. The CDR3 is made up of 17 amino acids. Losses at the gene ends were 0 bases for V and 4 bases for J; bases not matched to a gene: 10. The DNA of the CDR3 is TGCGCCAGCAGCCAAGACCCGCCGGGGACTAGGGGAGAGACCCAGTACTTC. It yields the protein CASSQDPPGTRGETQYF.

This rearrangement joins TRBV29-1 to TRBJ2-3, with 7 bases that match TRBD1. Germline V lookup: CDR1 SQVTM, CDR2 ANQGSEA. CDR3 length: 14 residues. The V and J ends lost 7 bases and 2 bases, in that order; junction bases with no gene match: 9. The CDR3 loop reads CSASQGVATDTQYF. In DNA form, the CDR3 reads TGCAGCGCCAGCCAGGGGGTAGCCACAGATACGCAGTATTTT.

This clonotype was picked up a small number of times. This chain uses TRBV6-6 with TRBJ1-1, with TRBD1 as a possible D gene (5 bases). Germline CDR1 reads MNHNY; CDR2 reads SVGAGI (reference sequence). Trimming removed 0 bases at V and 5 bases at J, with 10 bases between. This CDR3 spans 14 amino acids. The CDR3 DNA sequence: TGTGCCAGCAGTTACTCGAGGGGTTATACTGAAGCTTTCTTT. It is translated as CASSYSRGYTEAFF.

This clonotype appeared a few times. This chain uses TRBV12-3 or TRBV12-4 with TRBJ2-2; D might be TRBD1 or TRBD2, each matching 6 bases. CDR3 length: 13 amino acids. The ends were cut back, 3 bases at V and 6 bases at J, with 8 bases in the middle. CDR3 nucleotide sequence: TGTGCCAGCAGTTTCCGGGGGCCCGGGGAGCTGTTTTTT. Residues: CASSFRGPGELFF.

This chain links TRBV12-3 or TRBV12-4 with TRBJ1-1; TRBD1 is a possible D gene (6 bases). V was shortened by 3 bases and J by 6 bases, with 14 bases between the two germline ends. The CDR3 contains 14 residues. DNA for the CDR3: TGTGCCAGCAGTTTCCTGGGGGGGCAGGCTGAAGCTTTCTTT. This sequence encodes CASSFLGGQAEAFF.

This clonotype is a singleton in its sample. The chain is built from TRBV12-3 or TRBV12-4 and TRBJ2-3; D is undetermined. Between the trimmed V and J ends, which lost 8 bases and 8 bases, there was a span of 20 bases. The CDR3 has 14 residues. Here the CDR3 reads CASQTSIGPGTQYF. In nucleotides, the CDR3 is TGTGCCAGCCAAACCAGTATAGGGCCGGGTACGCAGTATTTT.

The chain recombines TRBV28 with TRBJ2-4; D possibly corresponds to TRBD2 (6 bases). CDR1 and CDR2 from the germline V gene are MDHEN and SYDVKM. V was cut by 6 bases and J by 1 base, with 16 bases left in between. The CDR3 covers 16 residues. CDR3 DNA sequence: TGTGCCAGCAGCAATTGGGGAGGTTCGGCCAAAAACATTCAGTACTTC. Its translation: CASSNWGGSAKNIQYF.

This chain joins TRBV12-3 or TRBV12-4 and TRBJ1-5; D remains ambiguous. The CDR3 has 15 residues. V shed 3 bases and J shed 0 bases, with 9 bases lying between them. For the CDR3, the DNA is TGTGCCAGCAGTTTGGAGTCCTTTAGCAATCAGCCCCAGCATTTT. Protein: CASSLESFSNQPQHF.

This clonotype was found once. This may be a read error: a much more frequent sequence differs by one nucleotide. The chain is built from TRBV12-3 or TRBV12-4 and TRBJ1-1; no firm D call. Trimming pared 3 bases from V and 2 bases from J, leaving 13 bases between. This CDR3 region has 15 residues. CDR3 sequence (DNA): TGTGCCAGCAGTTTTGGTTGGACGGTAAACACTGAAGCTTTCTTT. It yields the protein CASSFGWTVNTEAFF.

The V call is TRBV12-3 or TRBV12-4, the J call TRBJ1-6; D unclear. CDR3 length equals 16 residues. Trimming left V 7 bases short and J 0 bases short, with 13 bases between. The CDR3 DNA reads TGTGCCAGCACCTTGAGAGGGCACTCCTATAATTCACCCCTCCACTTT. Translation gives CASTLRGHSYNSPLHF.